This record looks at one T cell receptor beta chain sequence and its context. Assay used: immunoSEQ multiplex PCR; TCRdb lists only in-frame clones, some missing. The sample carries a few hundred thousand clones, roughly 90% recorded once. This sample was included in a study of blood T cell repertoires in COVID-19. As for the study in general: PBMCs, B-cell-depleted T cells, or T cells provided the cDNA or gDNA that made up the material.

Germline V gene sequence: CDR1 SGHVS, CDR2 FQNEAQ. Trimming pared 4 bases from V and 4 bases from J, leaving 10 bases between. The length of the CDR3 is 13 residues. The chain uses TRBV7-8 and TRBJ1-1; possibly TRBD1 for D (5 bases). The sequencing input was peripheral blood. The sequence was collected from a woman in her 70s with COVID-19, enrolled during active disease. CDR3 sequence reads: CASSYQGATEAFF. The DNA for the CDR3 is TGTGCCAGCAGCTACCAAGGGGCCACTGAAGCTTTCTTT.